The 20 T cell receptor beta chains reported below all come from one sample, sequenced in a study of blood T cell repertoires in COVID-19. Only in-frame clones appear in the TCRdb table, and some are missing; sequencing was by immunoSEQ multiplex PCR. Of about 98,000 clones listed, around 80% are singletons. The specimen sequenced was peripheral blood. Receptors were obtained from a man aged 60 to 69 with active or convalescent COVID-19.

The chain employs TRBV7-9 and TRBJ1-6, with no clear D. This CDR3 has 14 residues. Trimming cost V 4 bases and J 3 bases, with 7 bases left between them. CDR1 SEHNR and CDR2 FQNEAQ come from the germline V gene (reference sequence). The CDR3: CASSSAGYNSPLHF. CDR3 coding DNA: TGTGCCAGCAGCTCCGCCGGCTATAATTCACCCCTCCACTTT.

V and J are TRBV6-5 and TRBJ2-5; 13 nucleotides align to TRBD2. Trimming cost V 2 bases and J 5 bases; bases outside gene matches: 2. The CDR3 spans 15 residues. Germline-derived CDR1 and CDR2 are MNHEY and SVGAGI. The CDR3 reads CASSYGTSGIETQYF. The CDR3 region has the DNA TGTGCCAGCAGTTACGGGACTAGCGGGATCGAGACCCAGTACTTC.

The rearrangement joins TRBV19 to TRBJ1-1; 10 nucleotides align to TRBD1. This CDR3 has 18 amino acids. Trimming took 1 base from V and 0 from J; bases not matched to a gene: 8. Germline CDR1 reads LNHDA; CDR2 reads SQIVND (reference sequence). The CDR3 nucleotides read TGTGCCAGTAGTATAGGTGCGGGACAGGGGACCGTGAACACTGAAGCTTTCTTT. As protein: CASSIGAGQGTVNTEAFF.

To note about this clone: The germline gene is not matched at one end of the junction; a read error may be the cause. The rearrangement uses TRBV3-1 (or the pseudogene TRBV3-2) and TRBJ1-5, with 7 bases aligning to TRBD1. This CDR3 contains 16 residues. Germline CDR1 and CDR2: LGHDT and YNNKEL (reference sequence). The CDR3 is CASSRGDTGANQSQHF. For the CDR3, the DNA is TGTGCCAGCAGTAGGGGTGACACAGGGGCTAATCAGTCCCAGCATTTT.

In DNA form, the CDR3 reads TGTGCCAGCAGTTTTATAGCGGGAGCGGGAAATGAGCAGTTCTTC. It encodes CASSFIAGAGNEQFF. The chain couples TRBV27 to TRBJ2-1, with 9 bases identical to TRBD2. The J segment lost 7 bases and the V segment lost 3 bases, leaving 7 bases of the junction unmatched. There are 15 residues in the CDR3. Germline V CDR1 and CDR2: MNHEY, SMNVEV (reference sequence).

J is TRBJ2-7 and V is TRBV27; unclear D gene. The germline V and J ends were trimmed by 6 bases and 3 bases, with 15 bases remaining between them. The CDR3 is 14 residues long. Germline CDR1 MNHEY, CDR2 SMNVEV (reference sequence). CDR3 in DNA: TGTGCCAGCAGCCATTCCCCGCGGCTCTACGAGCAGTACTTC. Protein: CASSHSPRLYEQYF.

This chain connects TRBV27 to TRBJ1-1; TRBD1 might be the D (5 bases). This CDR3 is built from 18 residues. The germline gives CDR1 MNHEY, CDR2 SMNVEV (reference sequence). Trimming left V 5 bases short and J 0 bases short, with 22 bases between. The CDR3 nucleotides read TGTGCCAGCAGTCAGAGAGGGTCGTGGGGGAGGATGAACACTGAAGCTTTCTTT. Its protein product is CASSQRGSWGRMNTEAFF.

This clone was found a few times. The CDR3 DNA is TGCGCCAGCAGCCTCAGGGCTACAACTAATGAAAAACTGTTTTTT. Translating it yields CASSLRATTNEKLFF. This chain connects TRBV4-3 to TRBJ1-4; tentative D call: TRBD1 (5 bases). The CDR3 extends over 15 amino acids. Germline CDR1 is LGHNA and CDR2 is YSLEER. V was cut by 4 bases and J by 0 bases, with 9 bases left in between.

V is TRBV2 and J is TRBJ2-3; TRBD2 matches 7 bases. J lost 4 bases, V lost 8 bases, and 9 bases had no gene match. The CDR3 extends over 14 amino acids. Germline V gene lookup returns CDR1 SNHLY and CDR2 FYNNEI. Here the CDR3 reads CASLEGGSPDTQYF. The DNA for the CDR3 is TGTGCCAGCCTCGAGGGAGGGAGCCCAGATACGCAGTATTTT.

Written as DNA, the CDR3 is TGTGCCAGTAGTATAGGGGGCGCGAGCAATCAGCCCCAGCATTTT. Its protein product is CASSIGGASNQPQHF. The chain uses TRBV19 and TRBJ1-5; D perhaps matches TRBD1 (5 bases). This CDR3 has 15 residues. V gave up 1 base and J gave up 1 base, with 8 bases separating them. The germline V gene has CDR1 LNHDA and CDR2 SQIVND (reference sequence).

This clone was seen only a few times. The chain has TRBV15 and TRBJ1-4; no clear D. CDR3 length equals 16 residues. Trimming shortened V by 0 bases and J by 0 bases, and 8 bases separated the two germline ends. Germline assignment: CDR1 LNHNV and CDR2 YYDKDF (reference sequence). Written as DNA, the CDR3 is TGTGCCACCAGCAGAGATGAGATGACAACTAATGAAAAACTGTTTTTT. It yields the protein CATSRDEMTTNEKLFF.

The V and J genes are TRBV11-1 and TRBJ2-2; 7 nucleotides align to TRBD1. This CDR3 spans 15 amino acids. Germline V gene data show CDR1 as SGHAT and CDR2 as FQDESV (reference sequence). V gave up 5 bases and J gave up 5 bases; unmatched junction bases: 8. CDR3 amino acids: CASSITGERTGELFF. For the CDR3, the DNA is TGTGCCAGCAGCATAACAGGGGAGCGGACCGGGGAGCTGTTTTTT.

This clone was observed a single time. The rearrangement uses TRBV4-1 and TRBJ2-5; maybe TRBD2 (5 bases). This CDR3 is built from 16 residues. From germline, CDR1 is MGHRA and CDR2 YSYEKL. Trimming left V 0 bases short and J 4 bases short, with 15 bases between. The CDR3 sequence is CASSQEGRRNGETQYF. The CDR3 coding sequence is TGCGCCAGCAGCCAAGAGGGCAGGAGGAACGGAGAGACCCAGTACTTC.

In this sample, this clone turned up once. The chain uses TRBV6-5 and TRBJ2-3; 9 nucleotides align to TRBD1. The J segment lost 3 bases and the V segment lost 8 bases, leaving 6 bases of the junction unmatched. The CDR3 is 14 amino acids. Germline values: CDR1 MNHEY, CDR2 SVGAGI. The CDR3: CASARTGVTDTQYF. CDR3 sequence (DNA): TGTGCCAGCGCTCGGACAGGGGTAACAGATACGCAGTATTTT.

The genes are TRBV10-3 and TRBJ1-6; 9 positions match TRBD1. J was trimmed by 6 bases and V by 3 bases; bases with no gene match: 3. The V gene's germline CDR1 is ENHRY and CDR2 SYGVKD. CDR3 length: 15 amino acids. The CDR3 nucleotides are TGTGCCATCAGTGAACAGGGGGCGGTTAATTCACCCCTCCACTTT. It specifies CAISEQGAVNSPLHF.

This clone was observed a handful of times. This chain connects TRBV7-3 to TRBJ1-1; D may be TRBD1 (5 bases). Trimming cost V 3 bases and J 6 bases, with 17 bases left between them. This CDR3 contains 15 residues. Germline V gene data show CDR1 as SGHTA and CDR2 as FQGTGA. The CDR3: CASSLEQGAHAEAFF. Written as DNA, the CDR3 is TGTGCCAGCAGCTTGGAACAAGGGGCGCATGCTGAAGCTTTCTTT.

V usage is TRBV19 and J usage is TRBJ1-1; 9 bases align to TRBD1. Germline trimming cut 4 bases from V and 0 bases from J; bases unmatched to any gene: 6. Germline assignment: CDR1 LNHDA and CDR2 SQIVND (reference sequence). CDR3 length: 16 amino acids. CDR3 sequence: CASSTTGQGLNTEAFF. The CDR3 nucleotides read TGTGCCAGTAGTACAACGGGACAGGGTTTGAACACTGAAGCTTTCTTT. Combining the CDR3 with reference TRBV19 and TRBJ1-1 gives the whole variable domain DGGITQSPKYLFRKEGQNVTLSCEQNLNHDAMYWYRQDPGQGLRLIYYSQIVNDFQKGDIAEGYSVSREKKESFPLTVTSAQKNPTAFYLCASSTTGQGLNTEAFFGQGTRLTVV.

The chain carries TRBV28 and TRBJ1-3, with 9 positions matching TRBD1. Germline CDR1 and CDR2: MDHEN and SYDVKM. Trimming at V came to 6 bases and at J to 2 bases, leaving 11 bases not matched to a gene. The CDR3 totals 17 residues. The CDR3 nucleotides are TGTGCCAGCAGCCCTCTCGGACAGGGGAGTACTGGAAACACCATATATTTT. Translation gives CASSPLGQGSTGNTIYF.

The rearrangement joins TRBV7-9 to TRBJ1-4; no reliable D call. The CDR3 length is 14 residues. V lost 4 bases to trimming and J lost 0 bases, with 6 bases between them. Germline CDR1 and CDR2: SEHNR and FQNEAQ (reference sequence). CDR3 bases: TGTGCCAGCAGCTCGGTACCAACTAATGAAAAACTGTTTTTT. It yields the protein CASSSVPTNEKLFF.

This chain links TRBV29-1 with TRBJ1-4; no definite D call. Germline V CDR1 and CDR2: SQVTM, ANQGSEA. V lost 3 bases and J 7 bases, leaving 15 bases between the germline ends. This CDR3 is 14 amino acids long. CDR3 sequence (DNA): TGCAGCGTTGATTCCGGGGAGGGTCTTGAAAAACTGTTTTTT. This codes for CSVDSGEGLEKLFF.